This TCR beta chain was observed in a study of blood T cells in healthy people across ages. For the study at large: Capture via template switching afforded approximately one barcoded beta molecule per two T cells.

Findings of the study overall: The long-lived group displayed more naive CD4+ cells, plus higher diversity, than the aged donors did. Donor CMV infection status was unknown, possibly confounding age-related changes in expanded clonotypes.

CDR3 length: 13 residues. The V gene lost 2 bases and the J gene lost 13 bases, with 16 bases spanning the gap. The germline V gene encodes CDR1 SGHRS and CDR2 YFSETQ. Combining a sample-barcoded 5' primer with a J-beta primer mix, a second PCR ran for about 7 to 12 cycles. A template-switch adaptor containing 12 random nucleotides labeled each cDNA molecule. A single record per CDR3 protein comes from TCRdb applying MiXCR to the 5' RACE reads. The sample comprises about 1.7 million distinct CDR3 sequences, about 28% of which are singletons, and roughly 8.2% rests with the top ten. The table lists this clonotype with a few counts. Its antigen is as yet unknown.

This chain connects TRBV5-1 to TRBJ2-4; D perhaps matches TRBD2 (5 bases). The sequencing sample was made of blood. This TCR was sampled from a woman aged 25 to 39 in good health. CDR3 DNA sequence: TGCGCCAGCAGCTTTCCGGAGGTTGGAGAGCAGTACTTC. It is translated as CASSFPEVGEQYF.